These 9 T cell receptor beta chains were sequenced from one sample in a study of cytomegalovirus exposure and HLA in healthy donors. The PCR was carried out with 60 Vbeta primers and 13 Jbeta primers. The assay was immunoSEQ multiplex PCR, and TCRdb's table has in-frame clones only and misses some. The sample has 130,000 to 150,000 clones; nearly 80% are singletons. Sequencing was done on a sample of PBMCs. The receptor source for this set is a man in his forties in good health and CMV-seropositive.

The rearrangement uses TRBV5-8 and TRBJ2-2, with D perhaps TRBD1 (5 bases). Germline V gives CDR1 SGHTS, CDR2 YDEGEE. This CDR3 has 14 residues. Trimming left V 2 bases short and J 6 bases short, with 11 bases between. The CDR3 loop reads CASSFQGVAGELFF. The DNA of the CDR3 is TGTGCCAGCAGCTTTCAAGGGGTAGCCGGGGAGCTGTTTTTT.

This chain connects TRBV4-1 to TRBJ2-6; TRBD1 matches 9 bases. Losses at the gene ends were 4 bases for V and 2 bases for J; bases not matched to a gene: 6. Germline CDR1 and CDR2: MGHRA and YSYEKL. This CDR3 has 17 amino acids. The CDR3: CASSPPTGGAGANVLTF. CDR3 in DNA: TGCGCCAGCAGCCCACCTACAGGGGGCGCTGGGGCCAACGTCCTGACTTTC.

The chain is built from TRBV6-6 and TRBJ1-1, with D tentatively TRBD1 (5 bases). Germline values: CDR1 MNHNY, CDR2 SVGAGI (reference sequence). V lost 4 bases and J lost 1, with 13 bases in between. The CDR3 extends over 15 amino acids. In DNA, the CDR3 is TGTGCCAGCAGTTCCTGGGAGGGACGGAACACTGAAGCTTTCTTT. This translates into CASSSWEGRNTEAFF.

The rearrangement uses TRBV5-5 and TRBJ2-5; weak D call: TRBD1 (6 bases). The end of the DNA fits TRBJ2-7 better, so the J call may be wrong. Germline CDR1 reads SGHKS; CDR2 reads YYEKEE (reference sequence). This CDR3 contains 15 residues. The CDR3 sequence is CASSLSIDRTYEQYF. CDR3 nucleotide sequence: TGTGCCAGCAGCTTGTCTATTGACAGGACCTACGAGCAGTACTTC.

This clone was seen a single time. This CDR3 is missing its conserved last phenylalanine or tryptophan, likely due to a read error. The chain recombines TRBV7-9 with TRBJ2-7, with D tentatively TRBD1 (6 bases). Trimming shortened V by 4 bases and J by 1 base, and 8 bases separated the two germline ends. CDR3 length equals 13 residues. Germline loops: CDR1 SEHNR, CDR2 FQNEAQ (reference sequence). The CDR3 spells CASSSQGSYEQYL. CDR3 nucleotides: TGTGCCAGCAGCTCGCAGGGGTCCTACGAGCAGTACCTC.

The chain links TRBV7-9 to TRBJ1-4; 8 nucleotides align to TRBD1. The CDR3 spans 13 residues. CDR1 and CDR2 (germline): SEHNR, FQNEAQ (reference sequence). The ends lost 8 bases at V and 2 bases at J; junction bases unmatched: 1. For the CDR3, the DNA is TGTGCCAGCGGACAGGGCACTAATGAAAAACTGTTTTTT. Translation: CASGQGTNEKLFF.

V gene TRBV14 combines with J gene TRBJ2-3; D is perhaps TRBD1 (6 bases). Germline loops: CDR1 SGHDN, CDR2 FVKESK. Trimming left V 0 bases short and J 3 bases short, with 10 bases between. The CDR3 spans 15 residues. The CDR3 DNA reads as TGTGCCAGCAGCCAAGATTACAGGGAAACAGATACGCAGTATTTT. Protein sequence: CASSQDYRETDTQYF.

V is TRBV19 and J is TRBJ2-5; D call uncertain. V was pared by 3 bases and J by 4 bases, with 9 bases between. Germline V gene lookup returns CDR1 LNHDA and CDR2 SQIVND (reference sequence). The CDR3 totals 13 residues. The CDR3 sequence: CASSILGTETQYF. CDR3 nucleotide sequence: TGTGCCAGTAGTATTTTGGGCACAGAGACCCAGTACTTC. Filled out from reference TRBV19 and TRBJ2-5, the complete variable domain reads DGGITQSPKYLFRKEGQNVTLSCEQNLNHDAMYWYRQDPGQGLRLIYYSQIVNDFQKGDIAEGYSVSREKKESFPLTVTSAQKNPTAFYLCASSILGTETQYFGPGTRLLVL.

The gene calls are TRBV6-5 and TRBJ1-4, with D unresolved. This CDR3 is built from 14 residues. Germline V gene data show CDR1 as MNHEY and CDR2 as SVGAGI. CDR3 loop: CATSNAATNEKLFF. DNA for the CDR3: TGTGCAACTTCTAACGCCGCAACTAATGAAAAACTGTTTTTT.